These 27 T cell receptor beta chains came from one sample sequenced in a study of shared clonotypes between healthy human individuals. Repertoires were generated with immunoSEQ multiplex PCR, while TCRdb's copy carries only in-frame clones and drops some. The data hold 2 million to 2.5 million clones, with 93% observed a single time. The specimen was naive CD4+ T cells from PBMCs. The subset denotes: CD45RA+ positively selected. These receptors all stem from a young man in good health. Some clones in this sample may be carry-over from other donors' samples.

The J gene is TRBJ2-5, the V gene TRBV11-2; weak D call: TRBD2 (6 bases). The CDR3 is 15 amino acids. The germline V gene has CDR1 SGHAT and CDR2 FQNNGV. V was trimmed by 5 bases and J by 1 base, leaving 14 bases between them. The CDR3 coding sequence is TGTGCCAGCAGCGAGGGACTCTCACTCCAAGAGACCCAGTACTTC. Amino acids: CASSEGLSLQETQYF.

The CDR3 loop reads CASTLDRPIRPQYF. CDR3 nucleotides: TGTGCCAGCACCCTAGACAGACCTATACGACCGCAGTATTTT. The genes are TRBV6-5 and TRBJ2-3; possibly TRBD1 for D (5 bases). This CDR3 region has 14 residues. Trimming cost V 7 bases and J 10 bases, with 21 bases left between them. Germline assignment: CDR1 MNHEY and CDR2 SVGAGI.

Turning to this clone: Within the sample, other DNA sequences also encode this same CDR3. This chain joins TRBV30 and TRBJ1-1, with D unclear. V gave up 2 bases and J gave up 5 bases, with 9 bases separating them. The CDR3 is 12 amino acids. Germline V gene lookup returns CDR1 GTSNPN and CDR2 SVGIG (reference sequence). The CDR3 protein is CAWSPGGTEAFF. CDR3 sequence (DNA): TGTGCCTGGAGTCCCGGCGGGACTGAAGCTTTCTTT.

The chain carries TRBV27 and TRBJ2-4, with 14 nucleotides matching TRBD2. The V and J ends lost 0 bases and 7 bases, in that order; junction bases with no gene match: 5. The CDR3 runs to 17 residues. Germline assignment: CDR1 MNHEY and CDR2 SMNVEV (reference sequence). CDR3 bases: TGTGCCAGCAGTTTATCGACTAGCGGGGGGGCAGGGAACATTCAGTACTTC. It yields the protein CASSLSTSGGAGNIQYF.

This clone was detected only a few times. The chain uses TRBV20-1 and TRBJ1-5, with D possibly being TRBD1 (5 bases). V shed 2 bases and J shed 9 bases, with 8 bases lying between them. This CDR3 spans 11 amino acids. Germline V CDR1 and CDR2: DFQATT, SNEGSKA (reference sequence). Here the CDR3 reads CSARRGGPQHF. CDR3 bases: TGCAGTGCTAGAAGGGGCGGGCCCCAGCATTTT.

The CDR3 nucleotides are TGTGCCAGCAGCTTATTTGCAGGAGGGACTGAAGCTTTCTTT. Translation gives CASSLFAGGTEAFF. The V and J genes are TRBV7-2 and TRBJ1-1, with D unresolved. The germline V and J ends were trimmed by 2 bases and 5 bases, with 12 bases remaining between them. The CDR3 runs 14 residues. Germline values: CDR1 SGHTA, CDR2 FQGNSA. Drawing the rest from reference TRBV7-2 and TRBJ1-1, the complete variable domain is GAGVSQSPSNKVTEKGKDVELRCDPISGHTALYWYRQSLGQGLEFLIYFQGNSAPDKSGLPSDRFSAERTGGSVSTLTIQRTQQEDSAVYLCASSLFAGGTEAFFGQGTRLTVV.

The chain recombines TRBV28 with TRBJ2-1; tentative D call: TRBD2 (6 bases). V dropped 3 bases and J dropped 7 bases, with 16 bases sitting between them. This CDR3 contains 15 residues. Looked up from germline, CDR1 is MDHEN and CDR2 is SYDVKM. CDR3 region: CASSFWRARGNEQFF. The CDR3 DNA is TGTGCCAGCAGTTTTTGGAGGGCTCGGGGGAATGAGCAGTTCTTC. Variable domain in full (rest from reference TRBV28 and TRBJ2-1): DVKVTQSSRYLVKRTGEKVFLECVQDMDHENMFWYRQDPGLGLRLIYFSYDVKMKEKGDIPEGYSVSREKKERFSLILESASTNQTSMYLCASSFWRARGNEQFFGPGTRLTVL.

CDR3 sequence (DNA): TGTGCCAGCAGCCACCCGACAGGGCCGGGGCACGAGCAGTACTTC. Translation gives CASSHPTGPGHEQYF. V and J are TRBV7-8 and TRBJ2-7; TRBD1 matches at 7 bases. Trimming at V came to 5 bases and at J to 5 bases, leaving 12 bases not matched to a gene. This CDR3 region has 15 residues. In germline, CDR1 is SGHVS, CDR2 FQNEAQ.

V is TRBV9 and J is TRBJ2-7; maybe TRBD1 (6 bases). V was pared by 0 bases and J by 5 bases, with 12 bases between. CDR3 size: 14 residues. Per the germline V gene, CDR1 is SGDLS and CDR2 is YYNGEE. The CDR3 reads CASSVEAGDDEQYF. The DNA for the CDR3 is TGTGCCAGCAGCGTAGAGGCAGGGGATGACGAGCAGTACTTC.

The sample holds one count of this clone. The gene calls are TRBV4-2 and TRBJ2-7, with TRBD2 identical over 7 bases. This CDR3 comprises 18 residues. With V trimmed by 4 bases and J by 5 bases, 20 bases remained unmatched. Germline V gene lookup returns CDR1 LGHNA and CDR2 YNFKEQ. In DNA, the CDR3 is TGTGCCAGCAGCCGAGTCGGTAGGCTAGCGGACGGATGGAACGAGCAGTACTTC. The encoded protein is CASSRVGRLADGWNEQYF.

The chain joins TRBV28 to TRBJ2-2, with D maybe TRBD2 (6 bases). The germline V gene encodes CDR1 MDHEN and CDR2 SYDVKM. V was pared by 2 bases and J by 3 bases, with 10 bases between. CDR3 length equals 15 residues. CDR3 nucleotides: TGTGCCAGCAGTTTAGTCGGGAGAGACACCGGGGAGCTGTTTTTT. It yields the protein CASSLVGRDTGELFF.

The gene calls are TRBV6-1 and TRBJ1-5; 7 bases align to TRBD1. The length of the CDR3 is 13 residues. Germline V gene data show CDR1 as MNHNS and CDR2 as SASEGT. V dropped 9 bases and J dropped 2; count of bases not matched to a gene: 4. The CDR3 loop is CASTGVGNQPQHF. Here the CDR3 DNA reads TGTGCCAGTACAGGGGTGGGCAATCAGCCCCAGCATTTT.

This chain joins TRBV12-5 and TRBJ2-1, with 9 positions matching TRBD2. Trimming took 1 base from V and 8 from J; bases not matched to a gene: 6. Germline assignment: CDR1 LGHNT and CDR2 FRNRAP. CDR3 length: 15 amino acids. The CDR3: CASGLGLAEADEQFF. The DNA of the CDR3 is TGTGCTAGTGGTTTGGGACTAGCGGAGGCCGATGAGCAGTTCTTC.

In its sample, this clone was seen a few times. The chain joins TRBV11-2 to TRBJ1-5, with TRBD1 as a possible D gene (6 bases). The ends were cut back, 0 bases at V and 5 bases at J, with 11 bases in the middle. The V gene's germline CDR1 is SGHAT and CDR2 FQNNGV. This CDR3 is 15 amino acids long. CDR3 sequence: CASSLDPGDHQPQHF. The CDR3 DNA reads TGTGCCAGCAGCTTAGATCCAGGGGACCATCAGCCCCAGCATTTT.

CDR3 sequence reads: CASSQDVAGGNTQYF. The CDR3 DNA sequence: TGTGCCAGCAGCCAAGATGTGGCGGGAGGGAATACGCAGTATTTT. This chain links TRBV4-2 with TRBJ2-3; 9 bases map to TRBD2. The CDR3 extends over 15 amino acids. Germline V gene data show CDR1 as LGHNA and CDR2 as YNFKEQ. The V segment lost 0 bases and the J segment 7 bases; nucleotides outside the gene matches: 5.

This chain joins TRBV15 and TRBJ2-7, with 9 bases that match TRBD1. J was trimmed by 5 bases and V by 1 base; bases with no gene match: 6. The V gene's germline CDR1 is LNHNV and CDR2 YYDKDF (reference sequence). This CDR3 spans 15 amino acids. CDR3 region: CATSRAGTGFNEQYF. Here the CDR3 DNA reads TGTGCCACCAGCAGAGCCGGGACAGGGTTCAACGAGCAGTACTTC.

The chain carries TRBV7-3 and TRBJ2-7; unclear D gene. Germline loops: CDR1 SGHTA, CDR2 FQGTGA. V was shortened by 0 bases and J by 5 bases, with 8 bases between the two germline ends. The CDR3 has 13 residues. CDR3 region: CASSLTRLHEQYF. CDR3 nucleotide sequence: TGTGCCAGCAGCTTAACGCGGCTTCACGAGCAGTACTTC.

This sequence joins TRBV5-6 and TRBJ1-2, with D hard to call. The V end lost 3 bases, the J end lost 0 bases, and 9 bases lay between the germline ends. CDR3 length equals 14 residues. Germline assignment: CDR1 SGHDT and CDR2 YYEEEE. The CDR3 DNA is TGTGCCAGCAGCTGGAGAGTTTCTAACTATGGCTACACCTTC. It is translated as CASSWRVSNYGYTF.

The CDR3 is CASSSEVNSGNTIYF. The CDR3 DNA reads TGTGCCAGCAGCTCAGAGGTGAACTCTGGAAACACCATATATTTT. The chain has TRBV7-2 and TRBJ1-3, with D unresolved. The CDR3 extends over 15 amino acids. Germline assignment: CDR1 SGHTA and CDR2 FQGNSA. The V end was cut by 4 bases, the J end by 0 bases, with 10 bases between.

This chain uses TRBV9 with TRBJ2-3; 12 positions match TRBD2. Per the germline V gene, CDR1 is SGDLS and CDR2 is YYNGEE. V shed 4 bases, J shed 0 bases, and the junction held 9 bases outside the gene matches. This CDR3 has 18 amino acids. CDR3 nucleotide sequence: TGTGCCAGCAGCCCCCGGACTAGCGGGAAGTCTAGCACAGATACGCAGTATTTT. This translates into CASSPRTSGKSSTDTQYF.

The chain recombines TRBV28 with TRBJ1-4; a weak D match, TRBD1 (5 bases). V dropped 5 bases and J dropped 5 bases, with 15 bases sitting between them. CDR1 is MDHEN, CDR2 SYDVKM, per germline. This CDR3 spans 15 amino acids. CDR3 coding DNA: TGTGCCAGCAGTCCCATGGGACGGGTGAATGAAAAACTGTTTTTT. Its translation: CASSPMGRVNEKLFF.

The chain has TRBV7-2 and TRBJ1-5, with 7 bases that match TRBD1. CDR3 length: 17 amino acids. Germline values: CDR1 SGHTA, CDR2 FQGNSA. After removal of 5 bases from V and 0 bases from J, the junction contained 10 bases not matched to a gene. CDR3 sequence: CASSARGSDFSNQPQHF. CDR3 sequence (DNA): TGTGCCAGCAGCGCCAGGGGGTCGGATTTTAGCAATCAGCCCCAGCATTTT.

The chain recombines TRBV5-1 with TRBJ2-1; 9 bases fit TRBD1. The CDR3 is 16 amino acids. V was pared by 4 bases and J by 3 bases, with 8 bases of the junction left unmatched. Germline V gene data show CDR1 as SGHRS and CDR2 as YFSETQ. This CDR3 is CASSPAGTGHYNEQFF. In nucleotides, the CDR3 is TGCGCCAGCAGCCCAGCTGGGACAGGGCACTACAATGAGCAGTTCTTC.

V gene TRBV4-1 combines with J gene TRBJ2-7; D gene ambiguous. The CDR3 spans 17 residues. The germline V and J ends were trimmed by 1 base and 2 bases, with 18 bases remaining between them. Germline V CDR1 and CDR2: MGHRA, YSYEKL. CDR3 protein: CASSQVVVPVSPYEQYF. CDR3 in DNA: TGCGCCAGCAGCCAAGTCGTAGTCCCGGTGAGCCCCTACGAGCAGTACTTC.

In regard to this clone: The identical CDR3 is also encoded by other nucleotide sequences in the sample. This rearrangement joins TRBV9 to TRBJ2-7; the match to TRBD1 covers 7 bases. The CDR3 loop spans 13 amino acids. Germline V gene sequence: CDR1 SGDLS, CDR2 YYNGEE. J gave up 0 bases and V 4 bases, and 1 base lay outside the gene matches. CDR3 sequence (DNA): TGTGCCAGCAGCCGGACAGGCTCCTACGAGCAGTACTTC. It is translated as CASSRTGSYEQYF.

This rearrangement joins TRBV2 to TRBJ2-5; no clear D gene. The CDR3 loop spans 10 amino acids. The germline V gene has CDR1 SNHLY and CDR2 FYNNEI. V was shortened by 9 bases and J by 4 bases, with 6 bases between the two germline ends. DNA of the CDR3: TGTGCCAGTCTTGTAGAGACCCAGTACTTC. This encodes CASLVETQYF.

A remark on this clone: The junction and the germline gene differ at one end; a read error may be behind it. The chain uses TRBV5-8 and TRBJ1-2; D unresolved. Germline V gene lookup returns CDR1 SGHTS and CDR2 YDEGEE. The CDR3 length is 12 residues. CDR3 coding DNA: TGTGCCAGCAGTTTGGAAACTTATGGCTACACCTTC. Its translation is CASSLETYGYTF.